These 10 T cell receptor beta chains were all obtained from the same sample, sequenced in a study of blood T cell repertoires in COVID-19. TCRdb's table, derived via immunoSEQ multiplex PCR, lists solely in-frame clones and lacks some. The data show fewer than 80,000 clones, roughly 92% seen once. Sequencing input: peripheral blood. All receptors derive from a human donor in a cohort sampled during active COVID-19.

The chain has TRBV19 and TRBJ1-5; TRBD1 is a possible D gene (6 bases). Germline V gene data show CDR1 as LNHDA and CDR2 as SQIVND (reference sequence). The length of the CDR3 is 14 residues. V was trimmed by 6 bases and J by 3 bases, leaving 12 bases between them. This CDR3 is CASRTGQSNQPQHF. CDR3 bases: TGTGCCAGTAGGACCGGACAGTCCAATCAGCCCCAGCATTTT.

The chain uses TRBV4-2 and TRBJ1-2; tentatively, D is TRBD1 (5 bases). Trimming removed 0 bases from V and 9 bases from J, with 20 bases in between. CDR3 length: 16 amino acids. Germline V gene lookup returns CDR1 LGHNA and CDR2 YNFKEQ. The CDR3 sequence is CASSQDGWGEDESYTF. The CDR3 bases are TGTGCCAGCAGCCAAGATGGATGGGGGGAGGATGAGAGCTACACCTTC.

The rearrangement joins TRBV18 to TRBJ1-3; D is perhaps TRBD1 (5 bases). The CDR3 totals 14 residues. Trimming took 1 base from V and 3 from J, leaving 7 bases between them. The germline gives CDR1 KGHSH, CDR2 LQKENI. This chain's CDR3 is CASSPRGDGNTIYF. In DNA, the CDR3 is TGTGCCAGCTCACCACGGGGGGATGGAAACACCATATATTTT. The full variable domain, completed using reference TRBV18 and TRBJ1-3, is NAGVMQNPRHLVRRRGQEARLRCSPMKGHSHVYWYRQLPEEGLKFMVYLQKENIIDESGMPKERFSAEFPKEGPSILRIQQVVRGDSAAYFCASSPRGDGNTIYFGEGSWLTVV.

The CDR3 is CASSQVQGDTEAFF. CDR3 bases: TGTGCCAGCAGCCAAGTGCAAGGGGACACTGAAGCTTTCTTT. V gene TRBV3-1 (or the pseudogene TRBV3-2) combines with J gene TRBJ1-1, with a tentative D call TRBD1 (5 bases). The germline V and J ends were trimmed by 1 base and 3 bases, with 9 bases remaining between them. CDR1 is LGHDT and CDR2 is YNNKEL in the germline V gene (reference sequence). This CDR3 region has 14 residues.

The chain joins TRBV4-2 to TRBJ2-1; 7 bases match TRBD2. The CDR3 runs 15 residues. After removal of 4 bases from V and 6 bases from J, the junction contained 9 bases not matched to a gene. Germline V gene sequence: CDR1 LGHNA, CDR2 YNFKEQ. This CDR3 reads CASSPTSAWGNEQFF. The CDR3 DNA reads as TGTGCCAGCAGCCCCACTAGCGCCTGGGGCAATGAGCAGTTCTTC.

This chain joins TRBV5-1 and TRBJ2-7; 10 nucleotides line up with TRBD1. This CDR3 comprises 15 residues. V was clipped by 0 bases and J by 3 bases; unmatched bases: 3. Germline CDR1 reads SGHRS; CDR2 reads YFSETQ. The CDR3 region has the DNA TGCGCCAGCAGCTTGGCTGGGGACAGGGGCTACGAGCAGTACTTC. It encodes CASSLAGDRGYEQYF.

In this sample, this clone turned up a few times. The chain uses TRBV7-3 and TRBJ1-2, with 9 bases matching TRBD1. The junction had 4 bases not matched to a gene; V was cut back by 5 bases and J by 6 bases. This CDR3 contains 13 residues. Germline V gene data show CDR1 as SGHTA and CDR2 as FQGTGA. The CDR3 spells CASSLTGGDGYTF. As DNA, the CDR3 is TGTGCCAGCAGCCTCACAGGGGGCGATGGCTACACCTTC.

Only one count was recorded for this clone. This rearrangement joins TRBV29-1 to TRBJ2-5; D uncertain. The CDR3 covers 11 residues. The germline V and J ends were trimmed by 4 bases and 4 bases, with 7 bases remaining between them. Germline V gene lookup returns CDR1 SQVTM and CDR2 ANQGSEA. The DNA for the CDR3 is TGCAGCGTTGCCGTATCAGAGACCCAGTACTTC. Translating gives CSVAVSETQYF. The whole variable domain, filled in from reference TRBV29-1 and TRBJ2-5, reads SAVISQKPSRDICQRGTSLTIQCQVDSQVTMMFWYRQQPGQSLTLIATANQGSEATYESGFVIDKFPISRPNLTFSTLTVSNMSPEDSSIYLCSVAVSETQYFGPGTRLLVL.

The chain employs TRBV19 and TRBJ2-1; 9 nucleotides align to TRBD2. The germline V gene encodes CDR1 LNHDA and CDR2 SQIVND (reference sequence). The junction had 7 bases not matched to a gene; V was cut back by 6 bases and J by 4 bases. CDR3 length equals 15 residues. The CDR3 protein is CASSVTSGPYNEQFF. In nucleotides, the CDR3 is TGTGCCAGTAGCGTGACTAGCGGACCTTACAATGAGCAGTTCTTC.

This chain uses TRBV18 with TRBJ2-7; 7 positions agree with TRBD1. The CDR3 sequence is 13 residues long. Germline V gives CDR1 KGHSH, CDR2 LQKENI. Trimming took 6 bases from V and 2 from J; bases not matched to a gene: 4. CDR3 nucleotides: TGTGCCAGCTCCCGGGACAGAACCTACGAGCAGTACTTC. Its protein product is CASSRDRTYEQYF.